The 17 T cell receptor beta chains reported below all come from one sample, sequenced in a study of blood T cell repertoires in COVID-19. Only in-frame clones appear in the TCRdb table, and some are missing; sequencing was by immunoSEQ multiplex PCR. The table shows under 100,000 clones, with around 86% occurring only once. Source material: peripheral blood. The source of these receptors is a woman in her seventies with acute or convalescent COVID-19.

The J gene is TRBJ1-3, the V gene TRBV19; D might be TRBD1 (6 bases). Trimming took 4 bases from V and 0 from J, leaving 16 bases between them. The CDR3 is 17 residues long. Germline V gene sequence: CDR1 LNHDA, CDR2 SQIVND (reference sequence). CDR3 sequence reads: CASSTNLRQASGNTIYF. The CDR3, as DNA: TGTGCCAGTAGTACCAATCTAAGACAGGCCTCTGGAAACACCATATATTTT.

The chain recombines TRBV28 with TRBJ1-4, with D perhaps TRBD1 (5 bases). Trimming removed 3 bases from V and 3 bases from J, with 11 bases in between. CDR1 is MDHEN, CDR2 SYDVKM, per germline. The CDR3 consists of 15 residues. The CDR3 sequence: CASSFVDSANEKLFF. Here the CDR3 DNA reads TGTGCCAGCAGTTTTGTCGACAGTGCTAATGAAAAACTGTTTTTT.

The chain carries TRBV20-1 and TRBJ2-2, with 8 bases aligning to TRBD2. The CDR3 extends over 15 amino acids. The ends lost 3 bases at V and 1 base at J; junction bases unmatched: 4. Per germline, CDR1 DFQATT and CDR2 SNEGSKA (reference sequence). The CDR3 region is CSASSSGVNTGELFF. Here the CDR3 DNA reads TGCAGTGCTAGTAGTAGCGGGGTGAACACCGGGGAGCTGTTTTTT.

This chain connects TRBV5-4 to TRBJ2-5, with 9 bases lining up with TRBD2. Per germline, CDR1 SGHNT and CDR2 YYREEE (reference sequence). V lost 0 bases, J lost 5 bases, and 5 bases stayed unmatched. This CDR3 spans 15 amino acids. CDR3 sequence reads: CASSLGGGARETQYF. Written as DNA, the CDR3 is TGTGCCAGCAGCTTGGGCGGGGGGGCCAGGGAGACCCAGTACTTC.

The rearrangement links TRBV20-1 to TRBJ2-7, with TRBD2 identical over 9 bases. CDR1 and CDR2 from the germline V gene are DFQATT and SNEGSKA (reference sequence). The V segment lost 3 bases and the J segment 6 bases; nucleotides outside the gene matches: 6. The CDR3 length is 13 residues. DNA of the CDR3: TGCAGTGCTAGTCATAGCGGGAGAAGCGAGCAGTACTTC. Translating gives CSASHSGRSEQYF.

The chain has TRBV6-5 and TRBJ2-1; 16 bases map to TRBD2. CDR3 size: 15 residues. Germline V gene sequence: CDR1 MNHEY, CDR2 SVGAGI. V lost 8 bases, J lost 2 bases, and 0 bases stayed unmatched. The CDR3 bases are TGTGCCAGCGGGACTAGCGGGAGGGCCTACAATGAGCAGTTCTTC. Protein product: CASGTSGRAYNEQFF.

Only one count was recorded for this clone. The J gene is TRBJ1-5, the V gene TRBV5-1; TRBD1 matches at 7 bases. V lost 6 bases and J lost 3; bases outside the gene matches: 9. This CDR3 contains 15 residues. From germline, CDR1 is SGHRS and CDR2 YFSETQ. This chain's CDR3 is CASTLEGAPNQPQHF. The DNA of the CDR3 is TGCGCCAGCACCCTCGAGGGGGCGCCCAATCAGCCCCAGCATTTT.

This chain connects TRBV9 to TRBJ1-2, with D possibly being TRBD1 (5 bases). The V and J ends lost 2 bases and 13 bases respectively, with 21 bases between them. Germline V gene lookup returns CDR1 SGDLS and CDR2 YYNGEE. The CDR3 totals 14 residues. DNA for the CDR3: TGTGCCAGCAGCGTTTCAGGAGATAGAACAGGCACCACCTTC. The encoded protein is CASSVSGDRTGTTF.

V gene TRBV5-1 combines with J gene TRBJ2-7, with 15 bases matching TRBD2. CDR1 and CDR2 (germline): SGHRS, YFSETQ. This CDR3 region has 16 residues. V dropped 0 bases and J dropped 6; count of bases not matched to a gene: 4. The CDR3 loop reads CASSLGTSGRALEQYF. In DNA form, the CDR3 reads TGCGCCAGCAGCTTGGGGACTAGCGGGAGGGCCCTCGAGCAGTACTTC.

The chain employs TRBV6-6 and TRBJ1-1; 7 bases align to TRBD1. Germline lookup yields CDR1 MNHNY and CDR2 SVGAGI (reference sequence). V lost 6 bases and J lost 4; bases outside the gene matches: 5. This CDR3 is 13 amino acids long. The CDR3 DNA reads TGTGCCAGCAGCACCAGGACAGGCACTGAAGCTTTCTTT. Its translation: CASSTRTGTEAFF.

This chain joins TRBV11-2 and TRBJ2-2; 10 nucleotides line up with TRBD1. The germline V gene has CDR1 SGHAT and CDR2 FQNNGV. With V trimmed by 1 base and J by 6 bases, 14 bases remained unmatched. CDR3 size: 19 residues. The CDR3: CASSLGQGAREGVSGELFF. The DNA for the CDR3 is TGTGCCAGCAGCTTAGGACAGGGGGCGCGGGAAGGAGTGTCCGGGGAGCTGTTTTTT.

The CDR3 is CASSYSEARRQPQHF. CDR3 DNA: TGTGCCAGCAGTTACTCGGAGGCCCGGAGGCAGCCCCAGCATTTT. The chain employs TRBV6-6 and TRBJ1-5; no clear D gene. CDR3 size: 15 residues. Trimming took 0 bases from V and 7 from J, leaving 13 bases between them. Germline assignment: CDR1 MNHNY and CDR2 SVGAGI (reference sequence).

The chain employs TRBV27 and TRBJ1-2, with 7 bases matching TRBD1. The V gene's germline CDR1 is MNHEY and CDR2 SMNVEV (reference sequence). The CDR3 extends over 14 amino acids. With V trimmed by 5 bases and J by 5 bases, 8 bases remained unmatched. The CDR3 here is CASSQRDSSYGYTF. The CDR3 DNA is TGTGCCAGCAGTCAACGGGACAGCTCATATGGCTACACCTTC.

This sequence joins TRBV18 and TRBJ1-1, with TRBD1 matching 7 bases. Losses at the gene ends were 4 bases for V and 6 bases for J; bases not matched to a gene: 14. The germline V gene encodes CDR1 KGHSH and CDR2 LQKENI. The CDR3 covers 16 residues. In nucleotides, the CDR3 is TGTGCCAGCTCACTAGGAGTACCGGGACAGTTGGCTGAAGCTTTCTTT. This codes for CASSLGVPGQLAEAFF.

The rearrangement links TRBV5-1 to TRBJ2-3; 10 bases map to TRBD2. The germline gives CDR1 SGHRS, CDR2 YFSETQ. This CDR3 is 15 amino acids long. V shed 7 bases and J 7 bases; nucleotides not matched to a gene: 12. The CDR3, as DNA: TGCGCCAGCGCCCTACCGGGACTAGCGAGGAATACGCAGTATTTT. This codes for CASALPGLARNTQYF.

DNA for the CDR3: TGTGCCAGCAGCCCCCGGGGACAGGGAAACACCATATATTTT. The encoded protein is CASSPRGQGNTIYF. The chain uses TRBV7-2 and TRBJ1-3; 7 bases line up with TRBD1. The V segment lost 5 bases and the J segment 4 bases; nucleotides outside the gene matches: 5. The CDR3 length is 14 residues. Germline V lookup: CDR1 SGHTA, CDR2 FQGNSA.

The chain uses TRBV28 and TRBJ1-2; the D gene is possibly TRBD1 (5 bases). Germline V gene lookup returns CDR1 MDHEN and CDR2 SYDVKM. V was cut by 8 bases and J by 5 bases, with 12 bases left in between. The CDR3 has 12 amino acids. The CDR3 protein is CASAFKGYGYTF. The DNA of the CDR3 is TGTGCCAGCGCCTTTAAGGGGTATGGCTACACCTTC.